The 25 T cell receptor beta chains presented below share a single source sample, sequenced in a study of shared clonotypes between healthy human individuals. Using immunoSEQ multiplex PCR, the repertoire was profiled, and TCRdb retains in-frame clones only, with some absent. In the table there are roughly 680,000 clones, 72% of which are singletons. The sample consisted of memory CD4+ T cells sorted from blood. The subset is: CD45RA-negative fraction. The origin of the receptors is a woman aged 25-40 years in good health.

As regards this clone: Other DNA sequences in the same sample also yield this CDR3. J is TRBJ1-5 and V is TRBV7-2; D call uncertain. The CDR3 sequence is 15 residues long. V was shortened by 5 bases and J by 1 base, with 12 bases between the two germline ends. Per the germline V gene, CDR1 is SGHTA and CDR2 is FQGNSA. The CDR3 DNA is TGTGCCAGCAGCAGCGACACGTTGAGCAATCAGCCCCAGCATTTT. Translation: CASSSDTLSNQPQHF.

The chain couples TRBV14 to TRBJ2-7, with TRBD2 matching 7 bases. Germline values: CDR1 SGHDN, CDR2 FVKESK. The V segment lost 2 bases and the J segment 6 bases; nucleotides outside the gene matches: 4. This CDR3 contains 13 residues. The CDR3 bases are TGTGCCAGCAGCCAATTTGGCGGGGGCGAGCAGTACTTC. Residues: CASSQFGGGEQYF.

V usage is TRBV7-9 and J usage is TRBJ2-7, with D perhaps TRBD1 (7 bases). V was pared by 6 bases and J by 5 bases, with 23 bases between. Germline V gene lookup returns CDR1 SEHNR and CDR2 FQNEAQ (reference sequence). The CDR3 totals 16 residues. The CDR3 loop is CASRPRGQGGAHEQYF. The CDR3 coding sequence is TGTGCCAGCAGGCCACGGGGGCAGGGGGGAGCCCACGAGCAGTACTTC.

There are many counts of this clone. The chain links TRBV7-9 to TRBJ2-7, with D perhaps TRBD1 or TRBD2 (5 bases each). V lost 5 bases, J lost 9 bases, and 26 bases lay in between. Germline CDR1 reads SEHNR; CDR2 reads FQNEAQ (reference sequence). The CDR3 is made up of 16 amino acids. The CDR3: CASSVGASLEARAQYF. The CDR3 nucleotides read TGTGCCAGCAGCGTTGGGGCTTCCCTCGAGGCGCGGGCGCAGTACTTC.

The CDR3 DNA sequence: TGCGCCAGCAGCCGTTCTAGCGGGAGAGAGTATGAGCAGTTCTTC. This encodes CASSRSSGREYEQFF. V usage is TRBV5-1 and J usage is TRBJ2-1, with 10 bases matching TRBD2. After removal of 4 bases from V and 8 bases from J, the junction contained 9 bases not matched to a gene. Germline V lookup: CDR1 SGHRS, CDR2 YFSETQ. The CDR3 length is 15 residues.

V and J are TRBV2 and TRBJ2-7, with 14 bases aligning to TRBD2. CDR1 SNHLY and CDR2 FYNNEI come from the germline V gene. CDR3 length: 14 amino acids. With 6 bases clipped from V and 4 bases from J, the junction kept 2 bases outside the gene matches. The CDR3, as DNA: TGTGCCAGCAGAGGGACTAGCGGGAGATACGAGCAGTACTTC. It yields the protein CASRGTSGRYEQYF.

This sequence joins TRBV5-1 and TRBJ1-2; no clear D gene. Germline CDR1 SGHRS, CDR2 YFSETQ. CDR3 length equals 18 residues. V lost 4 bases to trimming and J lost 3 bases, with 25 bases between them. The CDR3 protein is CASSPRPGEFRRDYGYTF. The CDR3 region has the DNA TGCGCCAGCAGCCCGCGGCCGGGTGAGTTTCGAAGGGACTATGGCTACACCTTC.

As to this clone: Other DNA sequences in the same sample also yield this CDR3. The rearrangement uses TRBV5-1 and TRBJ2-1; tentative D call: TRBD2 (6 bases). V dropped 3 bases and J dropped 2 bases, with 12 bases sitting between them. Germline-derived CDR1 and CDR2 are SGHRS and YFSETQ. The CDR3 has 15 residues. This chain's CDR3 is CASSSSSAAYNEQFF. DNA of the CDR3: TGCGCCAGCAGCTCCTCTAGCGCAGCCTACAATGAGCAGTTCTTC.

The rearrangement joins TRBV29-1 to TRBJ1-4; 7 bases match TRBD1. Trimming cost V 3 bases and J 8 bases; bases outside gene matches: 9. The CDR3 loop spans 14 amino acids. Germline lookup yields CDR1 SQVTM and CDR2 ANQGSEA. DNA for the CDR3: TGCAGCGTTGAGAGACAGGGAGGAGGAGAAAAACTGTTTTTT. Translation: CSVERQGGGEKLFF. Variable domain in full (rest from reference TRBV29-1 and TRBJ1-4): SAVISQKPSRDICQRGTSLTIQCQVDSQVTMMFWYRQQPGQSLTLIATANQGSEATYESGFVIDKFPISRPNLTFSTLTVSNMSPEDSSIYLCSVERQGGGEKLFFGSGTQLSVL.

The CDR3 sequence is CSVQGGAEKLFF. The CDR3 nucleotides are TGCAGCGTCCAAGGGGGGGCGGAAAAACTGTTTTTT. The chain is built from TRBV29-1 and TRBJ1-4, with D possibly being TRBD1 (6 bases). The CDR3 length is 12 residues. CDR1 and CDR2 (germline): SQVTM, ANQGSEA. The ends were cut back, 6 bases at V and 8 bases at J, with 13 bases in the middle. The full variable domain, completed using reference TRBV29-1 and TRBJ1-4, is SAVISQKPSRDICQRGTSLTIQCQVDSQVTMMFWYRQQPGQSLTLIATANQGSEATYESGFVIDKFPISRPNLTFSTLTVSNMSPEDSSIYLCSVQGGAEKLFFGSGTQLSVL.

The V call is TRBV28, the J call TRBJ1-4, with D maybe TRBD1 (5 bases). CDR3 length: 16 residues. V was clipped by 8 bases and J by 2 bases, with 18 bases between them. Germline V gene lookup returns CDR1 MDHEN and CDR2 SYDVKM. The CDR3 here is CASLPGGTGTNEKLFF. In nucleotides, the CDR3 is TGTGCCAGCCTCCCGGGGGGTACGGGGACTAATGAAAAACTGTTTTTT.

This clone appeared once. The CDR3 protein is CASSQTWSTDTQYF. The DNA for the CDR3 is TGTGCCAGCAGCCAGACCTGGAGCACAGATACGCAGTATTTT. V usage is TRBV7-6 and J usage is TRBJ2-3; D ambiguous. Trimming pared 5 bases from V and 0 bases from J, leaving 9 bases between. This CDR3 comprises 14 residues. Germline loops: CDR1 SGHVS, CDR2 FNYEAQ.

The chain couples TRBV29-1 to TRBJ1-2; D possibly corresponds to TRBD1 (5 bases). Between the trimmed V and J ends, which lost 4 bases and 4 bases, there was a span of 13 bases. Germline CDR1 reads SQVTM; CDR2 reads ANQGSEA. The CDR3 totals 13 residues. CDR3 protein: CSVGDDEGYGYTF. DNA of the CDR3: TGCAGCGTTGGGGACGATGAGGGCTATGGCTACACCTTC.

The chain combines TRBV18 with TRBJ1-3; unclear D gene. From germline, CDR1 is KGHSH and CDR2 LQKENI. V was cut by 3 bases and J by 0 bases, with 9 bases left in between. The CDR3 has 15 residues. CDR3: CASSPDGNSGNTIYF. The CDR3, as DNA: TGTGCCAGCTCACCCGATGGGAACTCTGGAAACACCATATATTTT.

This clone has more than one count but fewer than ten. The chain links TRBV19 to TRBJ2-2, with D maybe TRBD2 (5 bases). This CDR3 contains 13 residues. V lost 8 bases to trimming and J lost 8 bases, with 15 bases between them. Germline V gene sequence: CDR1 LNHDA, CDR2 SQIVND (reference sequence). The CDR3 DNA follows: TGTGCCAGTCATATAGACGGACTGGGGGAGCTGTTTTTT. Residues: CASHIDGLGELFF.

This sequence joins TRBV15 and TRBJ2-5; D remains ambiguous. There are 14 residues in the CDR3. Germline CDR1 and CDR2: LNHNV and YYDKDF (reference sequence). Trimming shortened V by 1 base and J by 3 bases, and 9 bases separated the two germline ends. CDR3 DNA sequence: TGTGCCACCAGCAGAGGGTCGGCAGAAGAGACCCAGTACTTC. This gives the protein CATSRGSAEETQYF.

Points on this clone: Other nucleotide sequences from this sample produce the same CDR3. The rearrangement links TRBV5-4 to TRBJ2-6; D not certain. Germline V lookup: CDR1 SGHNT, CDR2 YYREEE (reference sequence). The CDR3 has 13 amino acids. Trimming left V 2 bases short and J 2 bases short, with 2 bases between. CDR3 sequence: CASSLAGANVLTF. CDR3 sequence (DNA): TGTGCCAGCAGCTTAGCTGGGGCCAACGTCCTGACTTTC. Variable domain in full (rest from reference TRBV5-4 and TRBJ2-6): ETGVTQSPTHLIKTRGQQVTLRCSSQSGHNTVSWYQQALGQGPQFIFQYYREEENGRGNFPPRFSGLQFPNYSSELNVNALELDDSALYLCASSLAGANVLTFGAGSRLTVL.

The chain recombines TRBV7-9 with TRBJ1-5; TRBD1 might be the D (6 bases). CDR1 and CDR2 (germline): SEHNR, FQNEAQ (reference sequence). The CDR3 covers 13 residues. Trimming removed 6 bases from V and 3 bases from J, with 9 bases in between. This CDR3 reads CASSGQYNQPQHF. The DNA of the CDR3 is TGTGCCAGCAGTGGACAGTACAATCAGCCCCAGCATTTT.

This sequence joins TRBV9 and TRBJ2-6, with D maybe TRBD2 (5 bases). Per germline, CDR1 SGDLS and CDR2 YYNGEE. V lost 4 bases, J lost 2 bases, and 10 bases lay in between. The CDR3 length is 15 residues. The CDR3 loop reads CASSQRRTGANVLTF. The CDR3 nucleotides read TGTGCCAGCAGCCAGAGGAGGACTGGGGCCAACGTCCTGACTTTC.

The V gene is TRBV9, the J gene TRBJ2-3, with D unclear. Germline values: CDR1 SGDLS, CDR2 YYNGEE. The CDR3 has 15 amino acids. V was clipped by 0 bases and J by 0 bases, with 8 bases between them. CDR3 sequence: CASSVDQFSTDTQYF. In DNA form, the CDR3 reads TGTGCCAGCAGCGTAGACCAGTTTAGCACAGATACGCAGTATTTT.

CDR3 protein: CASSPSLGETQYF. CDR3 DNA sequence: TGTGCCAGCAGTCCAAGCTTGGGGGAGACCCAGTACTTC. The rearrangement joins TRBV27 to TRBJ2-5; D remains ambiguous. V lost 5 bases and J lost 5, with 12 bases in between. Per the germline V gene, CDR1 is MNHEY and CDR2 is SMNVEV (reference sequence). The CDR3 totals 13 residues.

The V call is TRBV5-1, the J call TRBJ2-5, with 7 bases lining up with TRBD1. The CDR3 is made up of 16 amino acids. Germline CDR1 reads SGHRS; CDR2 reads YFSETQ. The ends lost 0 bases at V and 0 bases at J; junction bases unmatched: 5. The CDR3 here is CASSLVPGTDQETQYF. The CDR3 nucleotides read TGCGCCAGCAGCTTGGTCCCCGGGACAGACCAAGAGACCCAGTACTTC.

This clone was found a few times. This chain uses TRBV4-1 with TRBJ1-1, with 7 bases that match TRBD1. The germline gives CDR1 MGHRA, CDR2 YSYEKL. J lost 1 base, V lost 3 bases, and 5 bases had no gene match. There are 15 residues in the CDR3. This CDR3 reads CASSHHRTGNTEAFF. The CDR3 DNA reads TGCGCCAGCAGCCATCATAGGACAGGGAACACTGAAGCTTTCTTT.

In DNA form, the CDR3 reads TGTGCCAGCAGCTTAGTGGGTAGCGGGAGATCGGGCTACGAGCAGTACTTC. Its translation is CASSLVGSGRSGYEQYF. J is TRBJ2-7 and V is TRBV7-2; TRBD2 agrees at 9 bases. This CDR3 spans 17 amino acids. CDR1 is SGHTA, CDR2 FQGNSA, per germline. Trimming removed 1 base from V and 3 bases from J; junction bases left unmatched: 10.

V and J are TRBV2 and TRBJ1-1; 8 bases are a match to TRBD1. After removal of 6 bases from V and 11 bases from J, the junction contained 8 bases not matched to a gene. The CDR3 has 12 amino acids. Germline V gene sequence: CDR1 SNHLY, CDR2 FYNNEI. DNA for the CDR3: TGTGCCAGCAGAGGGACAGGCCCTGGGGCTTTCTTT. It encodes CASRGTGPGAFF. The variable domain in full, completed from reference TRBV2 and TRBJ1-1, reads EPEVTQTPSHQVTQMGQEVILRCVPISNHLYFYWYRQILGQKVEFLVSFYNNEISEKSEIFDDQFSVERPDGSNFTLKIRSTKLEDSAMYFCASRGTGPGAFFGQGTRLTVV.